This is a list of T cell receptor beta chains from one sample in a study of T cell responses to AZD1222 COVID-19 vaccine. Libraries were prepared by immunoSEQ multiplex PCR; TCRdb keeps only in-frame clonotypes and omits some of them. Counted here are nearly 35,000 clones, 75% to 90% occurring once; the ten biggest clones make up 5.5% to 7.5%. The starting material was peripheral blood, obtained on day 0 of AZD1222 vaccination. The receptors stem from an adult in good health. The CDR3 runs from the conserved cysteine through the conserved F or W. Fields, in order: CDR3 protein, CDR3 DNA, D gene, clone size, J gene, V gene. D genes are given only for firm matches. Clone sizes are given selectively: once, few, many, or a class where the clone is expanded.

CDR3 protein: CASSIATTGELFF
CDR3 DNA: TGTGCCAGCAGCATAGCGACTACCGGGGAGCTGTTTTTT
D gene: -
clone size: -
J gene: TRBJ2-2
V gene: TRBV5-4

CDR3 protein: CASSSGLAGETQYF
CDR3 DNA: TGTGCCAGCAGCTCGGGACTAGCGGGGGAGACCCAGTACTTC
D gene: TRBD2
clone size: -
J gene: TRBJ2-5
V gene: TRBV7-3

CDR3 protein: CAWRGQLNTEAFF
CDR3 DNA: TGTGCCTGGAGGGGACAGTTGAACACTGAAGCTTTCTTT
D gene: TRBD1
clone size: -
J gene: TRBJ1-1
V gene: TRBV30

CDR3 protein: CASSLTSGYNEQFF
CDR3 DNA: TGCGCCAGCAGCTTAACTAGCGGATACAATGAGCAGTTCTTC
D gene: TRBD2
clone size: -
J gene: TRBJ2-1
V gene: TRBV5-1

CDR3 protein: CASSGLGLAANTGELFF
CDR3 DNA: TGTGCCAGCAGTGGGCTGGGACTAGCGGCGAACACCGGGGAGCTGTTTTTT
D gene: TRBD2
clone size: -
J gene: TRBJ2-2
V gene: TRBV6-1

CDR3 protein: CASSSATPAGVSGELFF
CDR3 DNA: TGCGCCAGCAGCTCGGCGACTCCAGCGGGAGTTTCCGGGGAGCTGTTTTTT
D gene: TRBD2
clone size: -
J gene: TRBJ2-2
V gene: TRBV5-1

CDR3 protein: CASRDWSTDTQYF
CDR3 DNA: TGTGCCAGCCGGGACTGGAGCACAGATACGCAGTATTTT
D gene: -
clone size: -
J gene: TRBJ2-3
V gene: TRBV25-1

CDR3 protein: CASSVWGGGTEAFF
CDR3 DNA: TGTGCCAGCAGCGTATGGGGGGGTGGCACTGAAGCTTTCTTT
D gene: -
clone size: -
J gene: TRBJ1-1
V gene: TRBV9

CDR3 protein: CASRRAGDSSYNEQFF
CDR3 DNA: TGTGCCAGCAGACGGGCGGGGGACAGCTCCTACAATGAGCAGTTCTTC
D gene: -
clone size: -
J gene: TRBJ2-1
V gene: TRBV13

CDR3 protein: CASSLPRTGVSPLHF
CDR3 DNA: TGTGCCAGCAGCTTGCCGCGGACAGGGGTTTCACCCCTCCACTTT
D gene: TRBD1
clone size: -
J gene: TRBJ1-6
V gene: TRBV5-8

CDR3 protein: CASSLGQGREKLFF
CDR3 DNA: TGTGCCAGCAGTTTGGGGCAGGGGCGTGAAAAACTGTTTTTT
D gene: -
clone size: -
J gene: TRBJ1-4
V gene: TRBV28

CDR3 protein: CASSLGQPTEAFF
CDR3 DNA: TGTGCCAGCAGCTTGGGGCAGCCCACTGAAGCTTTCTTT
D gene: -
clone size: -
J gene: TRBJ1-1
V gene: TRBV5-6

CDR3 protein: CASSPGGDSQETQYF
CDR3 DNA: TGTGCCAGCTCACCTGGGGGGGACAGTCAAGAGACCCAGTACTTC
D gene: -
clone size: -
J gene: TRBJ2-5
V gene: TRBV18

CDR3 protein: CASRLQGAIGNTIYF
CDR3 DNA: TGTGCCAGCAGACTACAGGGGGCAATCGGAAACACCATATATTTT
D gene: TRBD1
clone size: -
J gene: TRBJ1-3
V gene: TRBV4-2

CDR3 protein: CASSLLGYSPLHF
CDR3 DNA: TGTGCCAGCAGTTTATTGGGTTATTCACCCCTCCACTTT
D gene: -
clone size: -
J gene: TRBJ1-6
V gene: TRBV28

CDR3 protein: CASSPYRTSYEQYF
CDR3 DNA: TGTGCCAGCAGCCCATACAGGACTTCCTACGAGCAGTACTTC
D gene: -
clone size: -
J gene: TRBJ2-7
V gene: TRBV9

CDR3 protein: CASSPRLSAIGAFF
CDR3 DNA: TGCGCCAGCAGCCCCCGGTTAAGCGCGATTGGAGCTTTCTTT
D gene: -
clone size: -
J gene: TRBJ1-1
V gene: TRBV5-1

CDR3 protein: CASSPMGDRGRRELFF
CDR3 DNA: TGCGCCAGCAGCCCCATGGGGGACAGGGGGCGCAGGGAACTGTTTTTT
D gene: TRBD1
clone size: -
J gene: TRBJ1-4
V gene: TRBV4-1

CDR3 protein: CASSQPGFSNQPQHF
CDR3 DNA: TGTGCCAGCAGCCAGCCTGGCTTTAGCAATCAGCCCCAGCATTTT
D gene: -
clone size: -
J gene: TRBJ1-5
V gene: TRBV7-2

CDR3 protein: CASSSGQGARNQPQHF
CDR3 DNA: TGTGCCAGCAGTAGCGGACAGGGGGCGCGAAATCAGCCCCAGCATTTT
D gene: TRBD1
clone size: -
J gene: TRBJ1-5
V gene: TRBV28

CDR3 protein: CASSQASGPSGGGDTQYF
CDR3 DNA: TGTGCCAGCAGCCAAGCGTCGGGTCCTAGCGGGGGCGGGGATACGCAGTATTTT
D gene: TRBD2
clone size: once
J gene: TRBJ2-3
V gene: TRBV4-2

CDR3 protein: CASSRQGGTEAFF
CDR3 DNA: TGTGCCAGCAGCCGACAGGGGGGAACTGAAGCTTTCTTT
D gene: TRBD1
clone size: -
J gene: TRBJ1-1
V gene: TRBV14

CDR3 protein: CASSLTDQPQHF
CDR3 DNA: TGTGCCAGCAGTTTAACCGATCAGCCCCAGCATTTT
D gene: -
clone size: -
J gene: TRBJ1-5
V gene: TRBV27

CDR3 protein: CASSIDPTEELFF
CDR3 DNA: TGTGCCAGTAGTATAGACCCGACCGAGGAACTGTTTTTT
D gene: -
clone size: once
J gene: TRBJ1-4
V gene: TRBV19

CDR3 protein: CAWSASGGRSEQFF
CDR3 DNA: TGTGCCTGGAGTGCATCCGGGGGCCGTAGTGAGCAGTTCTTC
D gene: -
clone size: -
J gene: TRBJ2-1
V gene: TRBV30

CDR3 protein: CASSLTGFGNTIYF
CDR3 DNA: TGTGCCAGCAGCTTGACGGGATTCGGAAACACCATATATTTT
D gene: -
clone size: -
J gene: TRBJ1-3
V gene: TRBV5-4

CDR3 protein: CASSPGQNPHYGYTF
CDR3 DNA: TGTGCCAGCAGCCCGGGACAGAACCCGCACTATGGCTACACCTTC
D gene: TRBD1
clone size: -
J gene: TRBJ1-2
V gene: TRBV7-9

CDR3 protein: CASLGGPGELFF
CDR3 DNA: TGTGCCAGCCTCGGAGGGCCCGGGGAGCTGTTTTTT
D gene: -
clone size: -
J gene: TRBJ2-2
V gene: TRBV12-3/TRBV12-4

CDR3 protein: CASETSGGAGTGELFF
CDR3 DNA: TGTGCCAGCGAGACTAGCGGGGGAGCGGGCACCGGGGAGCTGTTTTTT
D gene: TRBD2
clone size: -
J gene: TRBJ2-2
V gene: TRBV5-4

CDR3 protein: CASSFTGGNSPLHF
CDR3 DNA: TGTGCCAGCAGTTTTACAGGGGGAAATTCACCCCTCCACTTT
D gene: TRBD1
clone size: -
J gene: TRBJ1-6
V gene: TRBV27

CDR3 protein: CASSYSPNQPQHF
CDR3 DNA: TGTGCCAGCAGTTACTCCCCTAATCAGCCCCAGCATTTT
D gene: -
clone size: -
J gene: TRBJ1-5
V gene: TRBV6-6

CDR3 protein: CASSYPGVVNTEAFF
CDR3 DNA: TGTGCCAGCAGCTATCCAGGGGTCGTGAACACTGAAGCTTTCTTT
D gene: -
clone size: -
J gene: TRBJ1-1
V gene: TRBV28

CDR3 protein: CASSQAVAGVYEQYF
CDR3 DNA: TGTGCCAGCAGCCAGGCGGTAGCGGGGGTCTACGAGCAGTACTTC
D gene: TRBD2
clone size: -
J gene: TRBJ2-7
V gene: TRBV9